Below are 8 T cell receptor beta chains sequenced from a single sample in a study of cytomegalovirus exposure and HLA in healthy donors. The data were produced by immunoSEQ multiplex PCR, yet TCRdb's version contains in-frame clones alone and is incomplete. The sample lists 70,000 or so clones, approximately 93% occurring once. Source material: PBMCs. The origin of the receptors is a man younger than 35 in good health and CMV-seropositive.

The rearrangement links TRBV25-1 to TRBJ2-2, with no clear D. V was trimmed by 11 bases and J by 5 bases, leaving 15 bases between them. Germline V lookup: CDR1 MGHDK, CDR2 SYGVNS. This CDR3 is built from 13 residues. CDR3 protein: CAAQSFRTGELFF. The CDR3 region has the DNA TGTGCCGCCCAGTCGTTCCGTACCGGGGAGCTGTTTTTT.

The table lists this clone with a count of one. The chain recombines TRBV30 with TRBJ2-7; D is undetermined. The CDR3 extends over 11 amino acids. With 5 bases removed from V and 0 bases from J, the gap between germline ends came to 5 bases. From germline, CDR1 is GTSNPN and CDR2 SVGIG (reference sequence). Here the CDR3 reads CAWGHSYEQYF. CDR3 DNA: TGTGCCTGGGGCCACTCCTACGAGCAGTACTTC.

Notes on this clone: The junction departs from the called germline gene at one end, perhaps through a read error. The rearrangement links TRBV7-7 to TRBJ2-7, with 9 nucleotides matching TRBD2. CDR3 length equals 19 residues. Germline-derived CDR1 and CDR2 are SSHAT and FNYEAQ (reference sequence). CDR3 residues: CASSLVYRVSGSLSYEQYF. DNA of the CDR3: TGTGCTAGCAGCTTAGTTTACAGGGTTAGCGGGAGCCTCTCCTACGAGCAGTACTTC.

The V gene is TRBV28, the J gene TRBJ2-3, with a possible D match to TRBD1 (5 bases). The ends were cut back, 7 bases at V and 0 bases at J, with 11 bases in the middle. Per germline, CDR1 MDHEN and CDR2 SYDVKM. The CDR3 consists of 14 residues. CDR3 region: CASIGPGSTDTQYF. The CDR3 DNA reads TGTGCCAGCATCGGTCCAGGGAGCACAGATACGCAGTATTTT.

This chain links TRBV27 with TRBJ1-2; 7 bases map to TRBD1. CDR1 and CDR2 (germline): MNHEY, SMNVEV (reference sequence). V shed 6 bases and J 7 bases; nucleotides not matched to a gene: 8. The CDR3 has 13 residues. The CDR3 is CASSQDRVRGYTF. The DNA of the CDR3 is TGTGCCAGCAGCCAAGACAGGGTACGTGGCTACACCTTC.

V gene TRBV5-1 combines with J gene TRBJ2-1; 8 positions agree with TRBD2. J lost 4 bases, V lost 4 bases, and 10 bases had no gene match. Germline values: CDR1 SGHRS, CDR2 YFSETQ. The CDR3 is 16 residues long. The CDR3 DNA is TGCGCCAGCAGCGTAGGTAGCGGGAACCGGTACAATGAGCAGTTCTTC. This codes for CASSVGSGNRYNEQFF.

The chain carries TRBV7-9 and TRBJ2-7; 7 bases agree with TRBD1. The ends lost 1 base at V and 8 bases at J; junction bases unmatched: 5. The CDR3 loop spans 13 amino acids. Germline-derived CDR1 and CDR2 are SEHNR and FQNEAQ (reference sequence). The CDR3 DNA sequence: TGTGCCAGCAGCTTAGGCCGACAGGGCCAGCAGTACTTC. It translates to CASSLGRQGQQYF.

The chain couples TRBV28 to TRBJ2-7; D is unresolved. Trimming took off 8 bases at V and 6 bases at J, with 26 bases between the two ends. The CDR3 sequence is 16 residues long. CDR1 is MDHEN and CDR2 is SYDVKM in the germline V gene. The CDR3 spells CASCLVTPKAPGEQYF. The DNA of the CDR3 is TGTGCCAGCTGCCTCGTAACCCCAAAGGCCCCGGGCGAGCAGTACTTC.